Given below is one T cell receptor (beta chain) in context. The PCR used 60 Vbeta and 13 Jbeta primers. TCRdb keeps only in-frame clones here, not all; method: immunoSEQ multiplex PCR. The sample lists 130,000 to 150,000 clones; 60% to 80% were seen once. V was clipped by 4 bases and J by 3 bases, with 9 bases between them. Germline assignment: CDR1 MRHNA and CDR2 SNTAGT. This CDR3 has 13 amino acids. The sample comes from a study of cytomegalovirus exposure and HLA in healthy donors. The TCR comes from a woman in her 40s in good health and CMV-seropositive. The sequenced sample was PBMCs. The V and J genes are TRBV6-4 and TRBJ1-1; D gene uncertain. The CDR3 DNA reads TGTGCCAGCAGTGCGGGAGGGTACACTGAAGCTTTCTTT. Protein product: CASSAGGYTEAFF.